The 14 T cell receptor beta chains listed next were all sequenced from one sample in a study of identical twins. TCRdb used MiXCR to reprocess the 5' RACE reads, holding one entry per CDR3 protein. The repertoire holds around 530,000 distinct CDR3 sequences, with roughly 15% as singletons. The same specimen was also included in a second study, on yellow fever vaccine responses in identical twins.

The source material was CD4+ T cells sorted from blood. Receptors were obtained from a woman aged 18-29 years in good health.

This clonotype was recorded a few times. The chain carries TRBV7-9 and TRBJ2-1; 13 bases are shared with TRBD2. Germline V gene data show CDR1 as SEHNR and CDR2 as FQNEAQ (reference sequence). The CDR3 contains 17 residues. V dropped 5 bases and J dropped 9; count of bases not matched to a gene: 13. Here the CDR3 reads CASSPRAGTSGAGEQFF. The CDR3 coding sequence is TGTGCCAGCAGCCCAAGGGCCGGGACTAGCGGGGCAGGTGAGCAGTTCTTC.

This clonotype was counted a few times. The chain carries TRBV29-1 and TRBJ2-1; D perhaps matches TRBD2 (6 bases). This CDR3 is built from 14 residues. The V end was cut by 1 base, the J end by 0 bases, with 7 bases between. The germline CDR1 and CDR2 sequences are SQVTM and ANQGSEA. The CDR3 region has the DNA TGCAGCGTTGAAGCGGAGGGCTCCTACAATGAGCAGTTCTTC. It yields the protein CSVEAEGSYNEQFF.

This clonotype appeared a few times. The chain couples TRBV11-2 to TRBJ2-5; D not certain. CDR1 and CDR2 from the germline V gene are SGHAT and FQNNGV. Trimming shortened V by 6 bases and J by 3 bases, and 17 bases separated the two germline ends. This CDR3 has 15 amino acids. The CDR3 reads CASRRPGQREETQYF. CDR3 nucleotides: TGTGCCAGCAGGAGGCCGGGCCAGAGAGAAGAGACCCAGTACTTC.

This chain uses TRBV24-1 with TRBJ2-2; the D gene could be TRBD1 or TRBD2 (5 bases each). Trimming cost V 0 bases and J 4 bases, with 20 bases left between them. CDR3 length equals 19 residues. Germline assignment: CDR1 KGHDR and CDR2 SFDVKD. This CDR3 reads CATSDLRALGVRRTGELFF. Here the CDR3 DNA reads TGTGCCACCAGTGATTTGCGGGCGTTGGGGGTTCGACGCACCGGGGAGCTGTTTTTT.

The chain combines TRBV18 with TRBJ2-3, with TRBD1 identical over 7 bases. Per the germline V gene, CDR1 is KGHSH and CDR2 is LQKENI. The junction had 11 bases not matched to a gene; V was cut back by 0 bases and J by 2 bases. The CDR3 has 18 amino acids. CDR3 in amino acids: CASSPPYRGVSHTDTQYF. CDR3 in DNA: TGTGCCAGCTCACCACCTTACAGGGGAGTCTCCCACACAGATACGCAGTATTTT.

This chain connects TRBV10-3 to TRBJ1-1, with D perhaps matching TRBD1 (5 bases). The CDR3 consists of 12 residues. Trimming took off 10 bases at V and 12 bases at J, with 21 bases between the two ends. Germline CDR1 and CDR2: ENHRY and SYGVKD. CDR3 in amino acids: CATGASGAQTFF. The CDR3 nucleotides are TGTGCCACCGGGGCTTCGGGCGCTCAAACTTTCTTT.

This clonotype was recorded a few times. Germline and junction disagree at one end, which may indicate a read error. The chain joins TRBV7-3 to TRBJ2-1; 13 bases map to TRBD2. There are 15 residues in the CDR3. Germline V CDR1 and CDR2: SGHTA, FQGTGA. CDR3 DNA sequence: TGTGCCAGCAGCCTAACTAGCGGGAGGGTTAATGAGCAGTTCTTC. Translating it yields CASSLTSGRVNEQFF.

This clonotype turned up a few times. The rearrangement joins TRBV20-1 to TRBJ2-5, with D tentatively TRBD1 (6 bases). The V end was cut by 5 bases, the J end by 5 bases, with 18 bases between. The CDR3 is 14 amino acids. Per germline, CDR1 DFQATT and CDR2 SNEGSKA (reference sequence). The CDR3 region has the DNA TGCAGTGCTTACTGGGGGATGAGGGGGGAGACCCAGTACTTC. Its protein is CSAYWGMRGETQYF.

The table lists this clonotype with a count of one. The rearrangement joins TRBV16 to TRBJ2-2; TRBD2 aligns across 15 bases. Germline lookup yields CDR1 KGHSY and CDR2 FQNENV. The CDR3 is 18 residues long. J gave up 4 bases and V 4 bases, and 7 bases lay outside the gene matches. For the CDR3, the DNA is TGTGCCAGCAGCCGTGGACTAGCGGGAGGGCCTATCACCGGGGAGCTGTTTTTT. It specifies CASSRGLAGGPITGELFF.

The V gene is TRBV7-9, the J gene TRBJ1-1; no clear D gene. The germline gives CDR1 SEHNR, CDR2 FQNEAQ (reference sequence). Trimming took off 1 base at V and 1 base at J, with 10 bases between the two ends. The CDR3 runs to 15 residues. The CDR3 nucleotides read TGTGCCAGCAGCTTAGGGGAGACAAAGAACACTGAAGCTTTCTTT. Translating it yields CASSLGETKNTEAFF.

This clonotype has just a few counts. The CDR3 DNA reads as TGTGCCAGCAGTTCCCCCCAGCGGGACTTAGAGACCCAGTACTTC. Translating gives CASSSPQRDLETQYF. The chain is built from TRBV12-3 or TRBV12-4 and TRBJ2-5; 7 bases fit TRBD2. V lost 4 bases and J lost 4; bases outside the gene matches: 9. This CDR3 is 15 amino acids long.

V is TRBV20-1 and J is TRBJ2-3, with 8 bases lining up with TRBD2. CDR3 length: 15 amino acids. V shed 0 bases and J 7 bases; nucleotides not matched to a gene: 9. The germline V gene encodes CDR1 DFQATT and CDR2 SNEGSKA (reference sequence). CDR3 protein: CSARDLSGGTNTQYF. CDR3 DNA sequence: TGCAGTGCTAGAGATCTAAGCGGGGGCACGAATACGCAGTATTTT.

V is TRBV20-1 and J is TRBJ2-3; 16 bases align to TRBD2. The germline V gene has CDR1 DFQATT and CDR2 SNEGSKA (reference sequence). Germline trimming cut 4 bases from V and 2 bases from J; bases unmatched to any gene: 12. The CDR3 totals 19 residues. CDR3 residues: CSATGTSGRATDITDTQYF. As DNA, the CDR3 is TGCAGTGCTACCGGGACTAGCGGGAGGGCCACTGACATCACAGATACGCAGTATTTT.

This clonotype came up a few times. This chain connects TRBV5-6 to TRBJ2-1; D is perhaps TRBD1 or TRBD2 (5 bases each). This CDR3 has 15 amino acids. Trimming pared 7 bases from V and 4 bases from J, leaving 18 bases between. CDR1 is SGHDT, CDR2 YYEEEE, per germline. The CDR3 loop reads CASSVGTREYNEQFF. The CDR3 DNA sequence: TGTGCCAGCTCCGTGGGGACCCGGGAATACAATGAGCAGTTCTTC.